The following is a TCR beta chain sequence with its context. Its antigen is undetermined. This sample is drawn from a study of CD8 T cells in Susac syndrome. Peripheral blood CD8+ and CD4+ T cells were profiled by TCR beta sequencing. CD8+ and CD4+ T cells were negatively isolated; TEMRA cells were FACS-enriched. A quantity of roughly 0.5 to 1 ug RNA underwent reverse transcription using random hexamers. Multiplex PCR with immunoSEQ amplified the TCR beta CDR3 across 54 Vbeta and 13 Jbeta. TCRdb fed the immunoSEQ multiplex PCR reads into MiXCR, producing one record per CDR3 protein. This table holds approximately 190,000 distinct CDR3 sequences, approximately 94% found once. Study-wide results and caveats: TCR sequencing and HLA analysis covered a relatively small number of individuals.

The sequence came from a human donor in good health. Input material: CD4+ T cells from PBMCs.

DNA of the CDR3: TGTGCCAGCAGCTTAGCCAGGGAGGATGGCTACACCTTC. Encoded protein: CASSLAREDGYTF. The chain is built from TRBV7-2 and TRBJ1-2; D is perhaps TRBD1 (5 bases). Looked up from germline, CDR1 is SGHTA and CDR2 is FQGNSA. V lost 0 bases and J lost 6, with 8 bases in between. CDR3 length: 13 amino acids. The full variable domain, with the rest looked up from reference TRBV7-2 and TRBJ1-2, is GAGVSQSPSNKVTEKGKDVELRCDPISGHTALYWYRQSLGQGLEFLIYFQGNSAPDKSGLPSDRFSAERTGGSVSTLTIQRTQQEDSAVYLCASSLAREDGYTFGSGTRLTVV.